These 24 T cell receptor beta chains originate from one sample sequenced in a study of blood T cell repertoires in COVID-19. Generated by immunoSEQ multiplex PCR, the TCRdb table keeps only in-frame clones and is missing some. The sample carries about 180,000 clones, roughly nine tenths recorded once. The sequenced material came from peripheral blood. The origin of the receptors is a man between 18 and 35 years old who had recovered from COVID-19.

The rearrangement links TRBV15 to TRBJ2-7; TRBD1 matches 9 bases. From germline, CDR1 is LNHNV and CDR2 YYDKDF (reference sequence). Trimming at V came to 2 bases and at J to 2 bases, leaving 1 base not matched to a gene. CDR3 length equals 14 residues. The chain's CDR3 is CATSRRQGAYEQYF. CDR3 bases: TGTGCCACCAGCAGACGACAGGGGGCCTACGAGCAGTACTTC.

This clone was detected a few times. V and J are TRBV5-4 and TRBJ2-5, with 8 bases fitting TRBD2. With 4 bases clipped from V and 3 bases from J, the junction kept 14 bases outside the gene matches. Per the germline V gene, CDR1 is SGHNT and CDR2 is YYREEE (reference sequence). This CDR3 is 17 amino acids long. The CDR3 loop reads CASSSGGGGRLEETQYF. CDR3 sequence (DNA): TGTGCCAGCAGCAGCGGCGGGGGCGGGAGGCTGGAAGAGACCCAGTACTTC. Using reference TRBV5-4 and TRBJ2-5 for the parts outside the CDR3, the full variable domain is ETGVTQSPTHLIKTRGQQVTLRCSSQSGHNTVSWYQQALGQGPQFIFQYYREEENGRGNFPPRFSGLQFPNYSSELNVNALELDDSALYLCASSSGGGGRLEETQYFGPGTRLLVL.

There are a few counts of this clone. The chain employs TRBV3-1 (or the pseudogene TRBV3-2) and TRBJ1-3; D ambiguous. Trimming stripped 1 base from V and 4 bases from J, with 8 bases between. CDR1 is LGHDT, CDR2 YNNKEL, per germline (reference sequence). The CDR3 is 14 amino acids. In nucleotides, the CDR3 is TGTGCCAGCAGCCAAGGACACCAGGGAAACACCATATATTTT. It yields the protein CASSQGHQGNTIYF.

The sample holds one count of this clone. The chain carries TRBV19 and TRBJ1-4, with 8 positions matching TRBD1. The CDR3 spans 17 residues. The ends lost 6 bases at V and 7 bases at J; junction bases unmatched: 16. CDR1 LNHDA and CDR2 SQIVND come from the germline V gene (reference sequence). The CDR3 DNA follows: TGTGCCAGTAGGCCGGGGGACAGGAACATTGTTGGTGAAAAACTGTTTTTT. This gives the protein CASRPGDRNIVGEKLFF.

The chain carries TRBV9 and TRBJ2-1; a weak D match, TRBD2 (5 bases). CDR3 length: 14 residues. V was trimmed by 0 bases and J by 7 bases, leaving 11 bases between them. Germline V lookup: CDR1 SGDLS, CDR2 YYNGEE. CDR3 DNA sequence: TGTGCCAGCAGCGTAGGCCAGAGGAGGAATGAGCAGTTCTTC. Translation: CASSVGQRRNEQFF.

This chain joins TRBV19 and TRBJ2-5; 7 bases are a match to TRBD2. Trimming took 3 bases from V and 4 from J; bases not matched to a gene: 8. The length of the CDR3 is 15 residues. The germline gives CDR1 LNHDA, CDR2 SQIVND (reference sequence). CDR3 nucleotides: TGTGCCAGTAGTATTGTGGGGGGAGGGCGAGAGACCCAGTACTTC. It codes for CASSIVGGGRETQYF.

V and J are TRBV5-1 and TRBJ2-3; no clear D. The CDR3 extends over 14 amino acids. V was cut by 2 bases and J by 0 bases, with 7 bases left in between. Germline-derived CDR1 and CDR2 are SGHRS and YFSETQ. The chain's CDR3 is CASSLTLSTDTQYF. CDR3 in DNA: TGCGCCAGCAGCTTAACTCTAAGCACAGATACGCAGTATTTT.

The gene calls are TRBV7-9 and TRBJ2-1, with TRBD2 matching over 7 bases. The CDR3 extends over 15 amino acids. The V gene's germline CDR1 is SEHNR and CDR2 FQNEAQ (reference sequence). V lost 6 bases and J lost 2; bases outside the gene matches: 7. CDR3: CASRAPSGTYNEQFF. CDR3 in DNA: TGTGCCAGCAGGGCTCCTAGCGGTACCTACAATGAGCAGTTCTTC.

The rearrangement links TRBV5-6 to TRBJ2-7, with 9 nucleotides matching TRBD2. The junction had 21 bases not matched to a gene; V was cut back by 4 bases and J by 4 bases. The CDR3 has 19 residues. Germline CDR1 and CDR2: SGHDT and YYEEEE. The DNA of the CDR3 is TGTGCCAGCAGCGTTTCAGGAGCGGGAGGTCACACCCCCCCTTACGAGCAGTACTTC. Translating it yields CASSVSGAGGHTPPYEQYF.

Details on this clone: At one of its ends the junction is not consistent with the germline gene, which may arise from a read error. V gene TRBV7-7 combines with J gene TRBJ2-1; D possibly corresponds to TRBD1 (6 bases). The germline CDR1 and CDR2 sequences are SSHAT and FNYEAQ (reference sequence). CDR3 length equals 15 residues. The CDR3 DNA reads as TGTGCTAGCAGCCCCCACCCACTTAGGGGGAATGAGCAGTTCTTC. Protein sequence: CASSPHPLRGNEQFF. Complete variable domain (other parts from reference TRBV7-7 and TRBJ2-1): GAGVSQSPRYKVTKRGQDVTLRCDPISSHATLYWYQQALGQGPEFLTYFNYEAQPDKSGLPSDRFSAERPEGSISTLTIQRTEQRDSAMYRCASSPHPLRGNEQFFGPGTRLTVL.

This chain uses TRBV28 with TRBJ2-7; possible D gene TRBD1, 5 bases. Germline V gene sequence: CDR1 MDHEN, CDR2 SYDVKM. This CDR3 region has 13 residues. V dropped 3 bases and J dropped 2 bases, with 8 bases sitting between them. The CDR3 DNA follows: TGTGCCAGCAGTTTTATGGGGCCCTACGAGCAGTACTTC. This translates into CASSFMGPYEQYF.

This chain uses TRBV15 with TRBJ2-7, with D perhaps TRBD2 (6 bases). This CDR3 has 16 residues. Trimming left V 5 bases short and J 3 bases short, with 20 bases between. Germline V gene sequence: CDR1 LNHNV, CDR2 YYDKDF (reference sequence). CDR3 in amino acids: CATSAVREAGGYEQYF. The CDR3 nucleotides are TGTGCCACCAGCGCAGTGAGGGAGGCGGGTGGCTACGAGCAGTACTTC.

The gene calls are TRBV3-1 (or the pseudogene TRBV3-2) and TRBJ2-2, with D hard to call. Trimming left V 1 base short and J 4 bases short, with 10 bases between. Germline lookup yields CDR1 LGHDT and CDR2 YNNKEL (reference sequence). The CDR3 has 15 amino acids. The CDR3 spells CASSQALTSTGELFF. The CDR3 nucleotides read TGTGCCAGCAGCCAAGCCCTAACGAGCACCGGGGAGCTGTTTTTT.

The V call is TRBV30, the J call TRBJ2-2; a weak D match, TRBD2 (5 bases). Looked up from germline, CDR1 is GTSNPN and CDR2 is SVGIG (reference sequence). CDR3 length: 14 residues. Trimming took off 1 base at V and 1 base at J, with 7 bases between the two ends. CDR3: CAWSGTLNTGELFF. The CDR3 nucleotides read TGTGCCTGGAGTGGGACTTTGAACACCGGGGAGCTGTTTTTT.

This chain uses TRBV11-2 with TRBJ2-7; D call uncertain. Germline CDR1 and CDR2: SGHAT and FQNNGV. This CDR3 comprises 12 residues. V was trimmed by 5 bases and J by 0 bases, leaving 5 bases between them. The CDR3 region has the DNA TGTGCCAGCAGCGGGCTCTCCTACGAGCAGTACTTC. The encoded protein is CASSGLSYEQYF.

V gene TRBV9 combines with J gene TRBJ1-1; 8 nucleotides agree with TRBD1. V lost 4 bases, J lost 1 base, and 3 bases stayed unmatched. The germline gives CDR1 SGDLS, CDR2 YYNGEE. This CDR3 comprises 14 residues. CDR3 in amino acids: CASSLTGANTEAFF. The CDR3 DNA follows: TGTGCCAGCAGCCTGACAGGGGCGAACACTGAAGCTTTCTTT.

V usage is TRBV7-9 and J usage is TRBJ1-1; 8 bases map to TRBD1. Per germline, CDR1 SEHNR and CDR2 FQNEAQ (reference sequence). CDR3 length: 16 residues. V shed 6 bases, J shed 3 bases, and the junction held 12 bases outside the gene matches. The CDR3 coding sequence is TGTGCCAGCAGACTTCAGGGGGCCGCAACTCACACTGAAGCTTTCTTT. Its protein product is CASRLQGAATHTEAFF. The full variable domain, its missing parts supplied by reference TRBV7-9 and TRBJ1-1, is DTGVSQNPRHKITKRGQNVTFRCDPISEHNRLYWYRQTLGQGPEFLTYFQNEAQLEKSRLLSDRFSAERPKGSFSTLEIQRTEQGDSAMYLCASRLQGAATHTEAFFGQGTRLTVV.

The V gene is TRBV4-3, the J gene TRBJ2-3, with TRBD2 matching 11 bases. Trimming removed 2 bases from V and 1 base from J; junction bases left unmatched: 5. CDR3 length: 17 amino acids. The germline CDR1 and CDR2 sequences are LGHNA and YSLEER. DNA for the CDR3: TGCGCCAGCAGCCAAAATCCGGGACTAGCGGGCACAGATACGCAGTATTTT. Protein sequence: CASSQNPGLAGTDTQYF.

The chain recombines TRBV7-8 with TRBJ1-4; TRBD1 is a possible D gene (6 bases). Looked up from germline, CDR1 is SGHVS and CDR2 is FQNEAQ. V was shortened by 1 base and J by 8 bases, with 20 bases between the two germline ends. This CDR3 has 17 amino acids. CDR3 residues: CASSLEVPGGAQEKLFF. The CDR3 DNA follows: TGTGCCAGCAGCTTAGAAGTACCCGGGGGGGCGCAAGAAAAACTGTTTTTT. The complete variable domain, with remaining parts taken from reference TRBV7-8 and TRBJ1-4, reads GAGVSQSPRYKVAKRGQDVALRCDPISGHVSLFWYQQALGQGPEFLTYFQNEAQLDKSGLPSDRFFAERPEGSVSTLKIQRTQQEDSAVYLCASSLEVPGGAQEKLFFGSGTQLSVL.

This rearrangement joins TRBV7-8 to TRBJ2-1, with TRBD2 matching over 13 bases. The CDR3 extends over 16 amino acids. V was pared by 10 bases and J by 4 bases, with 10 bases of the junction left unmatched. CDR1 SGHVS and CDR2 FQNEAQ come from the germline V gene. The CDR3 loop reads CAIRTSGRTDYNEQFF. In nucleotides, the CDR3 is TGTGCCATACGGACTAGCGGGAGAACGGATTACAATGAGCAGTTCTTC.

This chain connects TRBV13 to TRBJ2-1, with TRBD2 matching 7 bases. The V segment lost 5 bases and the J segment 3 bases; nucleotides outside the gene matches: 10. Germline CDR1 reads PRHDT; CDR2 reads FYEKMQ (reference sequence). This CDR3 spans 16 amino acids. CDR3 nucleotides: TGTGCCAGCAGCCCATCTTTGGGGGAGGGCTACAATGAGCAGTTCTTC. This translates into CASSPSLGEGYNEQFF. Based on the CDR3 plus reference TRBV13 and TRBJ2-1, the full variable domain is AAGVIQSPRHLIKEKRETATLKCYPIPRHDTVYWYQQGPGQDPQFLISFYEKMQSDKGSIPDRFSAQQFSDYHSELNMSSLELGDSALYFCASSPSLGEGYNEQFFGPGTRLTVL.

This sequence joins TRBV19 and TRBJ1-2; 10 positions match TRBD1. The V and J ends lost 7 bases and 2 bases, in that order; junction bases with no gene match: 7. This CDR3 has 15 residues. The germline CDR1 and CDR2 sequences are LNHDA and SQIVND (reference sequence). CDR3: CASIDRGRHNYGYTF. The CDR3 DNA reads TGTGCCAGTATAGACAGGGGGCGGCACAACTATGGCTACACCTTC.

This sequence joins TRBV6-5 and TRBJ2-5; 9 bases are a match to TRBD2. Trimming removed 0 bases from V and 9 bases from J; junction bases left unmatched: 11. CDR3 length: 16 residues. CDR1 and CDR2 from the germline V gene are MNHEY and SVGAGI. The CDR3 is CASSYSPTSGQGAQYF. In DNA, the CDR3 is TGTGCCAGCAGTTACTCACCGACTAGCGGCCAGGGGGCCCAGTACTTC.

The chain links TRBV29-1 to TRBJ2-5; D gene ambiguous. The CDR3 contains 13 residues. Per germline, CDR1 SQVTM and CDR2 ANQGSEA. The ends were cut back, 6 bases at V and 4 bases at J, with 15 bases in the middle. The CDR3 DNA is TGCAGCGTCCCAGCCGACTTGGTAGAGACCCAGTACTTC. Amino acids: CSVPADLVETQYF.